The 16 T cell receptor beta chains below all came from one sample that was sequenced in a study of blood T cell dynamics during melanoma immunotherapy. Profiled with immunoSEQ multiplex PCR; TCRdb holds only in-frame clones, not every one. Seen here are 10,000 to 13,000 clones, more than 70% observed once, and the top ten hold about 16%. Indicated time point: week 3, after first cycle of checkpoint inhibitor. Sequenced here: blood, sampled from a patient treated with checkpoint blockade. The receptors derive from a human donor with melanoma.

This clone showed up just a few times. The chain couples TRBV7-3 to TRBJ1-3; D is uncertain. V lost 5 bases to trimming and J lost 4 bases, with 9 bases between them. The CDR3 totals 13 residues. Germline-derived CDR1 and CDR2 are SGHTA and FQGTGA. CDR3: CASSDGGGNTIYF. The DNA of the CDR3 is TGTGCCAGCAGCGACGGTGGGGGAAACACCATATATTTT.

This chain uses TRBV6-5 with TRBJ2-3; D is undetermined. V lost 5 bases and J lost 4, with 10 bases in between. The CDR3 sequence is 13 residues long. Germline V gives CDR1 MNHEY, CDR2 SVGAGI. The CDR3 reads CASSASLSDTQYF. In DNA form, the CDR3 reads TGTGCCAGCAGTGCTTCCTTATCAGATACGCAGTATTTT.

The chain links TRBV18 to TRBJ2-7; 13 nucleotides agree with TRBD2. With V trimmed by 3 bases and J by 5 bases, 7 bases remained unmatched. This CDR3 is built from 16 residues. Germline CDR1 is KGHSH and CDR2 is LQKENI. CDR3 in amino acids: CASSPPGLAGSHEQYF. The CDR3 DNA reads TGTGCCAGCTCACCTCCGGGACTAGCGGGGAGTCACGAGCAGTACTTC. The whole variable domain, remainder taken from reference TRBV18 and TRBJ2-7, is NAGVMQNPRHLVRRRGQEARLRCSPMKGHSHVYWYRQLPEEGLKFMVYLQKENIIDESGMPKERFSAEFPKEGPSILRIQQVVRGDSAAYFCASSPPGLAGSHEQYFGPGTRLTVT.

V gene TRBV7-2 combines with J gene TRBJ1-4, with a possible D match to TRBD1 (5 bases). Germline V gives CDR1 SGHTA, CDR2 FQGNSA. This CDR3 is 15 amino acids long. Trimming took 1 base from V and 9 from J, leaving 15 bases between them. The CDR3 bases are TGTGCCAGCAGCTTAGACGGGCAGGGTCATCAAAAACTGTTTTTT. This translates into CASSLDGQGHQKLFF.

This clone was seen more than once but under ten times. V usage is TRBV5-1 and J usage is TRBJ2-2; no definite D call. Germline-derived CDR1 and CDR2 are SGHRS and YFSETQ. The CDR3 has 15 amino acids. Trimming removed 0 bases from V and 5 bases from J, with 11 bases in between. In nucleotides, the CDR3 is TGCGCCAGCAGCTTGGAAGGGCAGAGGACCGGGGAGCTGTTTTTT. Encoded protein: CASSLEGQRTGELFF.

The rearrangement joins TRBV2 to TRBJ1-1; 8 bases match TRBD1. This CDR3 contains 15 residues. J gave up 3 bases and V 5 bases, and 8 bases lay outside the gene matches. Germline values: CDR1 SNHLY, CDR2 FYNNEI. The CDR3 sequence: CASSFGTGVYTEAFF. In DNA, the CDR3 is TGTGCCAGCAGTTTTGGGACAGGCGTCTACACTGAAGCTTTCTTT.

Remarks on this clone: The same CDR3 is also encoded by other DNA sequences in this sample. J is TRBJ1-5 and V is TRBV19; TRBD1 is a possible D gene (6 bases). The CDR3 has 15 amino acids. V gave up 6 bases and J gave up 2 bases, with 14 bases separating them. Germline V gene data show CDR1 as LNHDA and CDR2 as SQIVND (reference sequence). The CDR3 sequence: CASRVTGAGNQPQHF. In nucleotides, the CDR3 is TGTGCCAGTAGGGTGACGGGGGCGGGCAATCAGCCCCAGCATTTT.

The rearrangement links TRBV4-3 to TRBJ2-2; D is perhaps TRBD2 (5 bases). This CDR3 comprises 15 residues. Germline V gene lookup returns CDR1 LGHNA and CDR2 YSLEER. The V gene lost 0 bases and the J gene lost 3 bases, with 8 bases spanning the gap. The CDR3 loop is CASSQDSGYTGELFF. For the CDR3, the DNA is TGCGCCAGCAGCCAAGATTCGGGGTACACCGGGGAGCTGTTTTTT.

This clone was counted a single time. The chain has TRBV6-5 and TRBJ1-3, with D possibly matching TRBD1 (5 bases). Trimming removed 6 bases from V and 3 bases from J, with 12 bases in between. Germline values: CDR1 MNHEY, CDR2 SVGAGI. The CDR3 runs 14 residues. The CDR3 sequence: CASSPGRDGNTIYF. In DNA, the CDR3 is TGTGCCAGCAGCCCGGGCAGGGATGGAAACACCATATATTTT.

This chain joins TRBV19 and TRBJ1-2; perhaps TRBD1 as D (5 bases). The V and J ends lost 3 bases and 5 bases respectively, with 16 bases between them. Germline loops: CDR1 LNHDA, CDR2 SQIVND (reference sequence). This CDR3 spans 15 amino acids. The CDR3 is CASSMSRGAQYGYTF. The CDR3 DNA reads TGTGCCAGTAGTATGAGCCGGGGCGCCCAGTATGGCTACACCTTC.

The chain joins TRBV2 to TRBJ1-3; TRBD1 is a possible D gene (6 bases). The CDR3 is 14 amino acids. V was shortened by 8 bases and J by 0 bases, with 11 bases between the two germline ends. Germline V CDR1 and CDR2: SNHLY, FYNNEI. In nucleotides, the CDR3 is TGTGCCAGCCGTCGGACAGTCTCTGGAAACACCATATATTTT. It is translated as CASRRTVSGNTIYF.

The genes are TRBV27 and TRBJ2-1; tentative D call: TRBD2 (5 bases). Per germline, CDR1 MNHEY and CDR2 SMNVEV (reference sequence). CDR3 size: 15 residues. Trimming pared 0 bases from V and 8 bases from J, leaving 14 bases between. CDR3 nucleotide sequence: TGTGCCAGCAGTTTATCGGAGAGGGCCGAGGATGAGCAGTTCTTC. Amino acids: CASSLSERAEDEQFF.

This rearrangement joins TRBV4-1 to TRBJ1-3; D not resolved. The CDR3 contains 12 residues. Germline V gene lookup returns CDR1 MGHRA and CDR2 YSYEKL. Trimming took off 1 base at V and 4 bases at J, with 2 bases between the two ends. The CDR3 coding sequence is TGCGCCAGCAGCCAAGTAGGAAACACCATATATTTT. This codes for CASSQVGNTIYF.

J is TRBJ2-7 and V is TRBV30, with 7 bases fitting TRBD2. The CDR3 sequence is 12 residues long. J lost 6 bases, V lost 0 bases, and 2 bases had no gene match. Germline V gene data show CDR1 as GTSNPN and CDR2 as SVGIG (reference sequence). The CDR3 nucleotides are TGTGCCTGGAGTGTATCGGGGGGCGAGCAGTACTTC. This encodes CAWSVSGGEQYF.

For the CDR3, the DNA is TGTGCCAGCAGCTTAGAAGGACAGGGTACAGATACGCAGTATTTT. Residues: CASSLEGQGTDTQYF. The chain uses TRBV7-2 and TRBJ2-3; TRBD1 matches 8 bases. V shed 1 base, J shed 3 bases, and the junction held 3 bases outside the gene matches. The CDR3 covers 15 residues. Germline V gene lookup returns CDR1 SGHTA and CDR2 FQGNSA.

V usage is TRBV5-6 and J usage is TRBJ2-5, with 7 bases lining up with TRBD2. The CDR3 contains 14 residues. Looked up from germline, CDR1 is SGHDT and CDR2 is YYEEEE. The ends lost 1 base at V and 4 bases at J; junction bases unmatched: 4. The CDR3, as DNA: TGTGCCAGCAGCTTGCGGTGGGGGGGAGAGACCCAGTACTTC. Amino acid sequence: CASSLRWGGETQYF.